This TCR beta chain came from a study of blood T cell repertoires in COVID-19. Study summary: Acute and convalescent COVID-19 samples came from the United States, Italy and Spain. In each case, the material was cDNA or gDNA derived from T cells, B-cell-depleted T cells, or PBMCs.

In the case of this clone: This specimen includes other DNA sequences encoding the same CDR3.

Original processing methods: Estimation of nucleated cell counts relied on the amplification of reference gene primers. Generated by immunoSEQ multiplex PCR, the TCRdb table keeps only in-frame clones and is missing some. V, J and clone size are taken as reported in that table, and D and trimming were inferred from the DNA itself. The data show hundreds of thousands of clones, 87% seen once. This CDR3 has 16 residues. Germline loops: CDR1 SGHRS, CDR2 YFSETQ. With 3 bases clipped from V and 3 bases from J, the junction kept 8 bases outside the gene matches. The sequence was collected from a woman aged 45-60 years with COVID-19, enrolled during active disease. J is TRBJ2-3 and V is TRBV5-1; 9 positions match TRBD2. The source material was peripheral blood. CDR3 residues: CASSWGSSGSTDTQYF. The CDR3 nucleotides are TGCGCCAGCAGCTGGGGGAGTAGCGGGAGTACAGATACGCAGTATTTT.